This entry lists 30 T cell receptor beta chains sequenced from one sample in a study of T cell clonality in common variable immunodeficiency. Using immunoSEQ multiplex PCR, the repertoire was profiled, and TCRdb retains in-frame clones only, with some absent. This repertoire holds roughly 50,000 clones, and none appear only once. Sequenced: peripheral blood mononuclear cells. Every receptor here comes from a person between 18 and 75 years old in good health.

The sample holds many counts of this clone. The read ends 3 residues early relative to the CDR3; the germline J gene fills the gap. The chain couples TRBV19 to TRBJ2-7; 9 bases line up with TRBD1. Unmatched junction bases numbered 6, after V lost 5 bases and J lost 4 bases. The germline CDR1 and CDR2 sequences are LNHDA and SQIVND (reference sequence). The CDR3 is 14 amino acids. The DNA read from the CDR3 is TGTGCCAGTAGTCAAGGGACAGGGTCTTACGAG. It specifies CASSQGTGSYE. In full, the CDR3 is CASSQGTGSYEQYF.

This clone was counted many times. This CDR3 reads CASSLDGSTTEAFF. The CDR3 bases that were read are TGTGCCAGCTCACTCGACGGGTCAACCACTGAA. The V call is TRBV18, the J call TRBJ1-1; the D is unclear. The read gets to within 3 residues of the CDR3 end, and the germline J gene fills in the rest. CDR1 and CDR2 (germline): KGHSH, LQKENI. The V end lost 4 bases, the J end lost 4 bases, and 13 bases lay between the germline ends. The length of the CDR3 is 14 residues.

This clone was recorded many times. The CDR3 extends 3 residues past the end of the read, so its final part is completed from the germline J gene. This chain uses TRBV20-1 with TRBJ2-1; 10 bases are a match to TRBD2. The CDR3 runs to 14 residues. The V gene's germline CDR1 is DFQATT and CDR2 SNEGSKA (reference sequence). J gave up 4 bases and V 1 base, and 1 base lay outside the gene matches. CDR3 DNA (partial): TGCAGTGCTAGAGTAGCGGGAGGATACAATGAG. This codes for CSARVAGGYNE. The whole CDR3 protein is CSARVAGGYNEQFF.

This clone showed up many times. Read sequence stops 3 residues before the CDR3 end, and the germline J gene provides the missing end. The chain combines TRBV20-1 with TRBJ2-3, with TRBD2 matching over 9 bases. The CDR3 consists of 16 residues. V gave up 6 bases and J gave up 4 bases; unmatched junction bases: 14. The V gene's germline CDR1 is DFQATT and CDR2 SNEGSKA (reference sequence). The part of the CDR3 DNA that was read is TGCAGTGCCCAGCGGGAGGCCTGGGCGCTTGCAGATACG. It specifies CSAQREAWALADT. The CDR3 in full is CSAQREAWALADTQYF.

This clone was observed at least ten times. Read data end 3 residues before the CDR3 end; the end is taken from the germline J gene. The chain joins TRBV30 to TRBJ1-1, with TRBD1 matching 9 bases. CDR1 and CDR2 from the germline V gene are GTSNPN and SVGIG (reference sequence). This CDR3 is built from 10 residues. CDR3 amino acids: CAYDRGGAFF. The DNA read from the CDR3 is TGTGCCTATGACAGGGGGGGT. The complete variable domain, with remaining parts taken from reference TRBV30 and TRBJ1-1, reads SQTIHQWPATLVQPVGSPLSLECTVEGTSNPNLYWYRQAAGRGLQLLFYSVGIGQISSEVPQNLSASRPQDRQFILSSKKLLLSDSGFYLCAYDRGGAFFGQGTRLTVV.

There are many counts of this clone. The read falls 3 residues short of the CDR3 end, and the missing part is taken from the germline J gene. The chain joins TRBV5-1 to TRBJ2-3, with 8 bases identical to TRBD2. The germline gives CDR1 SGHRS, CDR2 YFSETQ. With V trimmed by 2 bases and J by 6 bases, 8 bases remained unmatched. This CDR3 has 15 amino acids. The CDR3 protein is CASSFSGKVVDTQYF. The part of the CDR3 DNA that was read is TGCGCCAGCAGCTTTAGCGGGAAGGTCGTCGATACG.

This clone was counted many times. The observed sequence ends 3 residues before the CDR3 terminus, with the missing tail filled in from the germline J gene. The genes are TRBV30 and TRBJ2-7; D is unclear. Germline assignment: CDR1 GTSNPN and CDR2 SVGIG (reference sequence). CDR3 length: 13 amino acids. Trimming cost V 0 bases and J 5 bases, with 11 bases left between them. The sequenced CDR3 bases are TGTGCCTGGAGTGTATATGGGCCCCACGAG. This sequence encodes CAWSVYGPHE. The full-length CDR3 reads as CAWSVYGPHEQYF.

This clone was counted only a few times. The read terminates 3 residues before the CDR3 end, so the remaining end is supplied by the germline J gene. The rearrangement joins TRBV7-9 to TRBJ2-3; tentatively, D is TRBD1 (5 bases). Per germline, CDR1 SEHNR and CDR2 FQNEAQ (reference sequence). The CDR3 spans 15 residues. The sequenced part of the CDR3 DNA is TGTGCCAGCAGCTTACCCCGACAGCTCCAAGAGACG. Translating gives CASSLPRQLQET. The whole CDR3 reads CASSLPRQLQETQYF.

As to this clone: The read finishes 3 residues shy of the CDR3 end, and the germline J gene is used to complete it. The V call is TRBV7-9, the J call TRBJ2-7; 9 bases match TRBD1. Unmatched junction bases numbered 6, after V lost 7 bases and J lost 5 bases. This CDR3 has 13 amino acids. Per germline, CDR1 SEHNR and CDR2 FQNEAQ (reference sequence). The CDR3: CASNPTGGNEQYF. CDR3 DNA (partial): TGTGCCAGCAACCCCACAGGGGGCAACGAG.

This clone came up a few times. The sequence runs out 3 residues before the end of the CDR3; the remainder is reconstructed from the germline J gene. The chain recombines TRBV2 with TRBJ1-5; perhaps TRBD1 as D (5 bases). From germline, CDR1 is SNHLY and CDR2 FYNNEI. Trimming took 2 bases from V and 4 from J, leaving 15 bases between them. This CDR3 is built from 16 residues. The part of the CDR3 DNA that was read is TGTGCCAGCAGTGAACTCAAGACAGTCCTGAATCAGCCC. Protein: CASSELKTVLNQP. The entire CDR3 protein reads CASSELKTVLNQPQHF.

For this clone: The read ends 3 residues before the CDR3 terminus; that terminus is restored from the germline J gene. The V and J genes are TRBV2 and TRBJ1-1; a possible D gene is TRBD1 (5 bases). Per germline, CDR1 SNHLY and CDR2 FYNNEI. The CDR3 consists of 15 residues. V lost 4 bases and J 1 base, leaving 13 bases between the germline ends. The CDR3 region is CASSVDTLGNTEAFF. Partial CDR3 DNA: TGTGCCAGCAGTGTGGACACCCTGGGGAACACTGAA.

Turning to this clone: The read stops 3 residues short of the end of the CDR3; the missing end is completed from the germline J gene. The genes are TRBV18 and TRBJ1-1; a possible D gene is TRBD1 (5 bases). The CDR3 runs to 15 residues. The germline V gene has CDR1 KGHSH and CDR2 LQKENI. V lost 8 bases, J lost 2 bases, and 18 bases lay in between. The covered CDR3 bases are TGTGCCAGCGCCCCCGAGGGGAAAGGCAACACTGAA. Protein sequence: CASAPEGKGNTE. The complete CDR3 protein is CASAPEGKGNTEAFF. Using reference TRBV18 and TRBJ1-1 for the parts outside the CDR3, the full variable domain is NAGVMQNPRHLVRRRGQEARLRCSPMKGHSHVYWYRQLPEEGLKFMVYLQKENIIDESGMPKERFSAEFPKEGPSILRIQQVVRGDSAAYFCASAPEGKGNTEAFFGQGTRLTVV.

This clone was observed at least ten times. The read gets to within 3 residues of the CDR3 end, and the germline J gene fills in the rest. V and J are TRBV10-3 and TRBJ1-1, with TRBD1 matching 7 bases. There are 11 residues in the CDR3. Germline V gives CDR1 ENHRY, CDR2 SYGVKD. The CDR3: CAIREGAKAFF. The covered CDR3 bases are TGTGCCATCAGGGAGGGGGCTAAA.

In this sample, this clone turned up a few times. The observed sequence ends 3 residues before the CDR3 terminus, with the missing tail filled in from the germline J gene. V is TRBV5-8 and J is TRBJ2-7, with D hard to call. The CDR3 contains 15 residues. The ends were cut back, 4 bases at V and 1 base at J, with 15 bases in the middle. CDR1 SGHTS and CDR2 YDEGEE come from the germline V gene. The DNA read from the CDR3 is TGTGCCAGCAGCGATGGGCGCCTGGTTTCCTACGAG. This gives the protein CASSDGRLVSYE. Given in full, the CDR3 is CASSDGRLVSYEQYF.

At least ten counts were recorded for this clone. The read terminates 3 residues before the CDR3 end, so the remaining end is supplied by the germline J gene. This chain uses TRBV5-1 with TRBJ2-4; TRBD1 matches at 8 bases. Germline trimming cut 0 bases from V and 8 bases from J; bases unmatched to any gene: 4. The germline gives CDR1 SGHRS, CDR2 YFSETQ. CDR3 length: 14 amino acids. CDR3 residues: CASSLGTGWDIQYF. The covered CDR3 bases are TGCGCCAGCAGCTTGGGGACAGGGTGGGACATT.

This clone was recorded at least ten times. The CDR3 goes on 3 residues after the read ends, and that part is filled in from the germline J gene. The J gene is TRBJ1-5, the V gene TRBV18; weak D call: TRBD1 (5 bases). The V gene lost 5 bases and the J gene lost 6 bases, with 17 bases spanning the gap. CDR3 length: 15 residues. Germline-derived CDR1 and CDR2 are KGHSH and LQKENI. The DNA read from the CDR3 is TGTGCCAGCTCAACATCCAGCGGGAGGGGTCAGCCC. This gives the protein CASSTSSGRGQP. The CDR3 in full is CASSTSSGRGQPQHF.

This clone was seen a few times. From the germline J gene comes the end of the CDR3, since the read stops 3 residues before it. The rearrangement uses TRBV11-1 and TRBJ1-5; tentative D call: TRBD1 (6 bases). Germline values: CDR1 SGHAT, CDR2 FQDESV (reference sequence). This CDR3 spans 15 amino acids. With 9 bases removed from V and 0 bases from J, the gap between germline ends came to 15 bases. The CDR3 protein is CARESGHHSNQPQHF. The DNA read from the CDR3 is TGTGCCAGAGAGTCGGGACATCATAGCAATCAGCCC.

To note about this clone: Read data end 3 residues before the CDR3 end; the end is taken from the germline J gene. The rearrangement uses TRBV2 and TRBJ2-3; no definite D call. The V gene's germline CDR1 is SNHLY and CDR2 FYNNEI. CDR3 size: 11 residues. Trimming shortened V by 5 bases and J by 6 bases, and 6 bases separated the two germline ends. CDR3 bases read: TGTGCCAGCAGTCCGAGGGATACG. It yields the protein CASSPRDT. The full CDR3 protein is CASSPRDTQYF.

This clone was picked up many times. The CDR3 end lies 3 residues beyond the end of the read and is filled in from the germline J gene. The genes are TRBV20-1 and TRBJ1-5; no firm D call. This CDR3 is 12 amino acids long. V was clipped by 6 bases and J by 1 base, with 7 bases between them. The germline gives CDR1 DFQATT, CDR2 SNEGSKA (reference sequence). CDR3 sequence: CSAKTSNQPQHF. CDR3 DNA, as far as it was read: TGCAGTGCGAAGACAAGCAATCAGCCC.

This clone was counted between two and nine times. The read comes to an end 3 residues before the CDR3 does, leaving the germline J gene to fill in the end. The J gene is TRBJ1-2, the V gene TRBV18; a weak D match, TRBD1 (5 bases). Trimming took 3 bases from V and 5 from J, leaving 10 bases between them. The V gene's germline CDR1 is KGHSH and CDR2 LQKENI. The CDR3 has 13 residues. CDR3 in amino acids: CASSPDSKYGYTF. Incomplete CDR3 DNA: TGTGCCAGCTCACCCGACAGCAAATATGGC.

Ten or more counts support this clone. The read falls 3 residues short of the CDR3 end, and the missing part is taken from the germline J gene. This chain connects TRBV30 to TRBJ2-1, with TRBD2 identical over 7 bases. J was trimmed by 0 bases and V by 2 bases; bases with no gene match: 4. CDR1 and CDR2 (germline): GTSNPN, SVGIG (reference sequence). The CDR3 is 15 residues long. Partial CDR3 DNA: TGTGCCTGGAGTATGGGACTAAGCTCCTACAATGAG. Translation: CAWSMGLSSYNE. The CDR3, in full, reads CAWSMGLSSYNEQFF.

In its sample, this clone was seen many times. Read sequence stops 3 residues before the CDR3 end, and the germline J gene provides the missing end. The gene calls are TRBV10-3 and TRBJ2-3; 9 bases map to TRBD2. Trimming at V came to 7 bases and at J to 2 bases, leaving 1 base not matched to a gene. Germline loops: CDR1 ENHRY, CDR2 SYGVKD. This CDR3 comprises 13 residues. The CDR3 bases that were read are TGTGCCATCAAGCGGGAGGACACAGATACG. Translated: CAIKREDTDT. The entire CDR3 sequence reads CAIKREDTDTQYF.

Points on this clone: Read data end 3 residues before the CDR3 end; the end is taken from the germline J gene. The V call is TRBV7-2, the J call TRBJ1-2; D is ambiguous. The V gene's germline CDR1 is SGHTA and CDR2 FQGNSA. The CDR3 runs 13 residues. Incomplete CDR3 DNA: TGTGCCAGCAGCCCCGTAGGGCTAGCGGGA. Its translation: CASSPVGLAG. The whole CDR3 sequence reads CASSPVGLAGYTF.

In this sample, this clone turned up many times. The observed sequence ends 3 residues before the CDR3 terminus, with the missing tail filled in from the germline J gene. This rearrangement joins TRBV29-1 to TRBJ2-7, with unresolved D. The V end lost 7 bases, the J end lost 2 bases, and 18 bases lay between the germline ends. The CDR3 length is 14 residues. Germline CDR1 SQVTM, CDR2 ANQGSEA. CDR3 in amino acids: CSACTTKTPYEQYF. Partial CDR3 DNA: TGCAGCGCTTGCACAACTAAAACCCCCTACGAG.

This clone was detected ten times or more. The CDR3 is cut off 3 residues early in the read; its end comes from the germline J gene. The chain recombines TRBV20-1 with TRBJ1-2, with 11 bases identical to TRBD1. Per germline, CDR1 DFQATT and CDR2 SNEGSKA (reference sequence). CDR3 length equals 15 residues. The DNA read from the CDR3 is TGCAGTGCTAGAGATGGACAGGGGGCCCATCAAGAC. Protein product: CSARDGQGAHQD. The CDR3 as a whole reads CSARDGQGAHQDYTF.

This clone was seen ten or more times. From the germline J gene comes the end of the CDR3, since the read stops 3 residues before it. The chain combines TRBV30 with TRBJ1-4; D is ambiguous. Between the trimmed V and J ends, which lost 0 bases and 5 bases, there was a span of 16 bases. CDR1 and CDR2 (germline): GTSNPN, SVGIG (reference sequence). The CDR3 spans 16 residues. Incomplete CDR3 DNA: TGTGCCTGGAGTGTGGCCAGGCCAACCAAAAATGAAAAA. It encodes CAWSVARPTKNEK. The full-length CDR3 reads as CAWSVARPTKNEKLFF.

This clone was seen ten or more times. The read terminates 3 residues before the CDR3 end, so the remaining end is supplied by the germline J gene. The chain recombines TRBV2 with TRBJ2-5, with a possible D match to TRBD1 (8 bases). V lost 7 bases and J lost 5, with 20 bases in between. This CDR3 is built from 15 residues. Germline V gene lookup returns CDR1 SNHLY and CDR2 FYNNEI. The chain's CDR3 is CASKKDRGGSETQYF. The CDR3 DNA, read in part, is TGTGCCAGCAAGAAAGACAGGGGAGGGTCGGAGACC.

This clone showed up many times. The read gets to within 3 residues of the CDR3 end, and the germline J gene fills in the rest. The J gene is TRBJ2-7, the V gene TRBV7-2; 9 positions agree with TRBD2. This CDR3 spans 15 amino acids. Germline trimming cut 7 bases from V and 3 bases from J; bases unmatched to any gene: 10. Germline CDR1 SGHTA, CDR2 FQGNSA. The covered CDR3 bases are TGTGCCAGCACCCTATCGGCTAGCGGGGACTACGAG. Translated, it gives CASTLSASGDYE. The whole CDR3 region reads CASTLSASGDYEQYF.

This clone was observed many times. The observed sequence ends 3 residues before the CDR3 terminus, with the missing tail filled in from the germline J gene. The rearrangement joins TRBV5-6 to TRBJ2-1; 8 bases align to TRBD2. The CDR3 totals 15 residues. J was trimmed by 7 bases and V by 0 bases; bases with no gene match: 6. Per the germline V gene, CDR1 is SGHDT and CDR2 is YYEEEE. Incomplete CDR3 DNA: TGTGCCAGCAGCTTGGCCTGGGCGGGAGGTAATGAG. Protein: CASSLAWAGGNE. The whole CDR3 region reads CASSLAWAGGNEQFF.

The sample holds many counts of this clone. The read ends 3 residues before the CDR3 terminus; that terminus is restored from the germline J gene. The V gene is TRBV2, the J gene TRBJ2-5; TRBD2 agrees at 13 bases. From germline, CDR1 is SNHLY and CDR2 FYNNEI. Unmatched junction bases numbered 9, after V lost 9 bases and J lost 5 bases. This CDR3 comprises 15 residues. This CDR3 is CASAGTSGNWETQYF. The sequenced part of the CDR3 DNA is TGTGCCAGTGCCGGGACTAGCGGGAACTGGGAGACC.